This T cell receptor (beta chain) was sequenced during a study of OX40 agonist ivuxolimab in advanced cancers. Regarding the study in general: Ivuxolimab was an agonistic, fully human IgG2 monoclonal antibody directed against OX40 (CD134), a costimulatory receptor. Intravenous ivuxolimab was administered to patients every 2 weeks at six dose levels: 0.01, 0.1, 0.3, 1.5, 3 and 10 mg/kg. Of the roughly 50 dose-escalation patients, hepatocellular carcinoma was present in some 19, melanoma in around 15, renal cell carcinoma in 9 and head and neck cancer in 9. A male proportion of nearly 85% and a mean age of 60 years, ranging from about 20 to 85, were recorded for the dose-escalation cohort. Patients were allowed to have had prior anti-PD-1, anti-PD-L1 or anti-CTLA-4 therapy, and 30% to 40% of the dose-escalation patients had previously received checkpoint inhibitors. Partial responses occurred in three dose-escalation patients, of whom one had hepatocellular carcinoma and two had cutaneous melanoma. The purpose of peripheral TCRbeta sequencing was to test whether ivuxolimab changed TCR sequence diversity and led to clonal T-cell expansion. The paper reports the monotherapy dose-escalation portion (N = 52 patients) of the phase I ivuxolimab trial. What the study reported, not specific to this receptor: In partial responders in the 0.1-3.0 mg/kg groups, normalized peripheral clonal expansion was found to be among the lowest, especially among CD8+ T cells. At doses from 0.1 to 3.0 mg/kg, clonal expansion was seen in both CD4+ and CD8+ blood T cells between baseline and week 6. Which antigens the clonally expanded peripheral T cells were specific for was not determined. On average, CD8+ T cells showed more expanded clones than CD4+ T cells after ivuxolimab. Low levels of normalized T-cell clonal expansion were also seen in some patients who did not respond.

The trial excluded patients who had a history of autoimmune disease or who were on systemic immunosuppression. Peripheral blood for TCR sequencing was collected from all dose cohorts at baseline, on cycle 4 day 1, and on cycle 7 day 1. Samples were obtained from an open-label, multicenter, first-in-human phase I dose-escalation trial of ivuxolimab. The trial enrolled adults with locally advanced or metastatic head and neck squamous cell, hepatocellular, melanoma or renal cell carcinoma. Before TCR sequencing, CD4+ T cells and CD8+ T cells were sorted from peripheral blood as separate populations. Genomic DNA was isolated from the sorted cells so that the TCRbeta CDR3 region could be sequenced. The immunoSEQ Assay was used to sequence the TCRbeta CDR3 regions. In TCRdb, the immuneACCESS table is reduced to in-frame sequences with V and J assigned. These tables do not hold every clone; where another copy was compared, an unresolved V gene accounts for under half, and the others remain unexplained. For this sample the table gives 66,000 or so clones, of which about four fifths were detected only once. 4.4% of the sample is taken by the ten largest.

Points on this clone: Its cognate antigen has yet to be identified. Base qualities are missing; no much larger clone stands one base away.

The germline V gene sets CDR1 to LGHNT and CDR2 to FRNRAP. The CDR3 numbers 18 residues from cysteine through phenylalanine. Only CDR3 DNA is held: 54 bases, read in frame from base 1. The germline ends are 19 bases apart after V is trimmed by 5 bases and J by 2 bases. The chain is assembled from TRBV12-5 and TRBJ2-6; the D gene may be TRBD1 or TRBD2, since each aligns over 5 bases. The sequence derives from an adult with an advanced solid tumor such as melanoma, head and neck, liver or kidney cancer. The sequenced sample was CD4+ or CD8+ T cells sorted from blood, obtained in a trial of the OX40 agonist ivuxolimab. The CDR3 region reads CASGPQGMGPAGANVLTF. The DNA is TGTGCTAGTGGTCCGCAGGGTATGGGACCCGCTGGGGCCAACGTCCTGACTTTC.